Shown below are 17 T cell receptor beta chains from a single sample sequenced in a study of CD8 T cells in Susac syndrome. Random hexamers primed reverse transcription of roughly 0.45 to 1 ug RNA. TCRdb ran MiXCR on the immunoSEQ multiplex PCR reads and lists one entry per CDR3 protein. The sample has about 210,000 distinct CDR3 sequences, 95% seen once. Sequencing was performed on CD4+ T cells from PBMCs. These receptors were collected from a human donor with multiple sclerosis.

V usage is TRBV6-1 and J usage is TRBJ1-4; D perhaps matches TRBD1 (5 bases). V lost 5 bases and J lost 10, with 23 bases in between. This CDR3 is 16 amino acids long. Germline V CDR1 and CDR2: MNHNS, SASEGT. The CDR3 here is CASSTRTGRGGRKLFF. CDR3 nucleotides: TGTGCCAGCAGTACCAGGACGGGGCGGGGCGGTAGAAAACTGTTTTTT.

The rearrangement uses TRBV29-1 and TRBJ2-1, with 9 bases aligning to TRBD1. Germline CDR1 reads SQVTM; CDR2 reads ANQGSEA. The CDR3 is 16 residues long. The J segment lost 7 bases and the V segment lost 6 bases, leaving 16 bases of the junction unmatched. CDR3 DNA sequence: TGCAGCGTGGATGATATTGGACAGGGGAAAAGGAATGAGCAGTTCTTC. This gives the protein CSVDDIGQGKRNEQFF.

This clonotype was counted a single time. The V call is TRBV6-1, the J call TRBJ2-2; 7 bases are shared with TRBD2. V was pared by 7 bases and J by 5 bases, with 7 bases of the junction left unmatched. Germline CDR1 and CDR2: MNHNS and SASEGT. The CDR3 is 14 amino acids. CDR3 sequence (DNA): TGTGCCAGCACCTCGCGGCGGGGGACCGGGGAGCTGTTTTTT. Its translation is CASTSRRGTGELFF.

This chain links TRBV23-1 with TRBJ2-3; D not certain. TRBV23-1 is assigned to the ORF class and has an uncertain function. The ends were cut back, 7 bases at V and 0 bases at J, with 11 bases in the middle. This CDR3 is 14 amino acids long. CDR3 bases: TGCGCCAGCACTGCTCGGGTTAGCACAGATACGCAGTATTTT. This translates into CASTARVSTDTQYF.

The CDR3 loop is CASSWDSRNQPQHF. The CDR3 nucleotides read TGTGCCAGCAGCTGGGACAGCAGGAATCAGCCCCAGCATTTT. The rearrangement uses TRBV12-3 or TRBV12-4 and TRBJ1-5; TRBD1 agrees at 7 bases. CDR3 size: 14 residues. J lost 4 bases, V lost 6 bases, and 6 bases had no gene match.

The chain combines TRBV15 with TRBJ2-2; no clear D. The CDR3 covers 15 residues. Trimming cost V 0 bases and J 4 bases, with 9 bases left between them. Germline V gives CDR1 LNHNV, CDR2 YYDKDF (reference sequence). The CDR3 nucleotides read TGTGCCACCAGCAGAGAAGGGTTCGGCACCGGGGAGCTGTTTTTT. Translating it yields CATSREGFGTGELFF.

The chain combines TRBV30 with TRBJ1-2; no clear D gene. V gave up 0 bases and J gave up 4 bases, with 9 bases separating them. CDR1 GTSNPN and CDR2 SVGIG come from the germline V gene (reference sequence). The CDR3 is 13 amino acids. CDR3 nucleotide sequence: TGTGCCTGGAGTGTAGCCGGGGTCTATGGCTACACCTTC. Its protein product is CAWSVAGVYGYTF.

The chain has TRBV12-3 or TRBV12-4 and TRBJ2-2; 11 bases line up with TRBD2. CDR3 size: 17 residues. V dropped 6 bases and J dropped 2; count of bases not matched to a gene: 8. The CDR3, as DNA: TGTGCCAGCAGCCCGACTAGCGGGGCTACCAACACCGGGGAGCTGTTTTTT. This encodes CASSPTSGATNTGELFF.

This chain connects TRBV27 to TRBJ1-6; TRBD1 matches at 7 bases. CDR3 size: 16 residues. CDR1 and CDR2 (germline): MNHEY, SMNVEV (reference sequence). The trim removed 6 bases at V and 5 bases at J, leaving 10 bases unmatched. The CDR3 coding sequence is TGTGCCAGCAGCACGAGGGGGCAGGGTAATAATTCACCCCTCCACTTT. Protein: CASSTRGQGNNSPLHF.

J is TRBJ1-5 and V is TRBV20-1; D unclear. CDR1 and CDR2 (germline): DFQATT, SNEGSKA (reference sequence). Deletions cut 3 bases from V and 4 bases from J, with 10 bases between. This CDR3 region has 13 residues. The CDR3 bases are TGCAGTGCTAGCCCAGACCGAAATCAGCCCCAGCATTTT. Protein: CSASPDRNQPQHF.

CDR3: CASSSYMLGNAKNIQYF. CDR3 nucleotides: TGTGCCAGCAGCTCATACATGCTGGGAAATGCCAAAAACATTCAGTACTTC. The chain employs TRBV13 and TRBJ2-4; D gene ambiguous. V lost 4 bases and J 1 base, leaving 17 bases between the germline ends. Germline V lookup: CDR1 PRHDT, CDR2 FYEKMQ (reference sequence). The CDR3 contains 17 residues.

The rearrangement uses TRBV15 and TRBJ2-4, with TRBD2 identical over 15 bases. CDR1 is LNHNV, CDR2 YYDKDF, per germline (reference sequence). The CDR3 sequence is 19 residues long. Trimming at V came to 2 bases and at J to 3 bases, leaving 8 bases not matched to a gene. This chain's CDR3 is CATSRPGLAGGQGKNIQYF. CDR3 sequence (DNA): TGTGCCACCAGCAGACCCGGACTAGCGGGGGGGCAGGGCAAAAACATTCAGTACTTC.

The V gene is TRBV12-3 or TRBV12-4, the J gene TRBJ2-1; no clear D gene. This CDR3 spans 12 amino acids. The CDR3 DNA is TGTGCATCCCGGTTGGCCGAGAATGAGCAGTTCTTC. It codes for CASRLAENEQFF.

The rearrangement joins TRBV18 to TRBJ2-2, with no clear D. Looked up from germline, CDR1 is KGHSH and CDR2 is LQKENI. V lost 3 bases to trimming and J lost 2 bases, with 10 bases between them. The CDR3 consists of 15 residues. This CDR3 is CASSPSVGNTGELFF. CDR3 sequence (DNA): TGTGCCAGCTCACCTTCCGTTGGTAACACCGGGGAGCTGTTTTTT.

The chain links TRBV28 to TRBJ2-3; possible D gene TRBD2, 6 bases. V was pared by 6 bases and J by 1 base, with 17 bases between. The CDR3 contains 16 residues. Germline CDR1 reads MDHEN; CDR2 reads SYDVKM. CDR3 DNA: TGTGCCAGCAGCTTGGTCAAGCGGGCAGGCACAGATACGCAGTATTTT. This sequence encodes CASSLVKRAGTDTQYF.

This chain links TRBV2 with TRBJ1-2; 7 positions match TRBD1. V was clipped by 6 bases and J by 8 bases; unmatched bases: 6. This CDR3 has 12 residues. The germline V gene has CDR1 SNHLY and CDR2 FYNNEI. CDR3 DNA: TGTGCCAGCAGCCAAACAGGGGCGGGCTACACCTTC. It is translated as CASSQTGAGYTF.

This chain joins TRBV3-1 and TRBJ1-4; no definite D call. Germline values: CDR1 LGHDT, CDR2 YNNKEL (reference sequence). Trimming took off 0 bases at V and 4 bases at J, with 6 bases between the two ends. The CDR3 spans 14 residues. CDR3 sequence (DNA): TGTGCCAGCAGCCAAGATTGGGGTAATGAAAAACTGTTTTTT. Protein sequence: CASSQDWGNEKLFF.